This TCR beta chain was identified during a study of T cell repertoires in cytomegalovirus infection. Whole-study context: In public TCR beta signatures, there were indications of both CMV infection and matching HLA type. Study-level results: Frequencies of public TCR beta families were cumulated, and this identified carriers of CMV plus the relevant HLA. The study found HLA-C-restricted CMV-specific TCR beta clonotypes dominating the ex vivo response.

The germline V gene has CDR1 SNHLY and CDR2 FYNNEI. The CDR3 has 16 amino acids. The V and J ends lost 1 base and 5 bases respectively, with 17 bases between them. TCRdb re-derived calls from the reads in MiXCR, one entry per CDR3 protein. The sample yields 750,000 to 900,000 distinct CDR3 sequences, almost 30% seen once. For this clonotype: Its antigen is currently unknown.

The gene calls are TRBV2 and TRBJ2-5; possibly TRBD1 or TRBD2 for D (5 bases each). The source is a human donor in good health (CMV status not recorded). Some clones in this sample may be carry-over from other donors' samples. This sample comprised cultured CD8+ T cells from PBMCs, obtained from culture after CMV antigen stimulation. The CDR3 sequence: CASSEGFLGTIETQYF. The DNA of the CDR3 is TGTGCCAGCAGTGAAGGGTTCTTGGGGACGATCGAGACCCAGTACTTC.